This TCR beta chain was identified in a study of shared clonotypes between healthy human individuals. Assay: immunoSEQ multiplex PCR; the TCRdb copy retains only in-frame clones and omits some. The sample consists of about a million clones, about 72% of them appearing once. General study findings and limits: A generally larger estimated richness was seen in naive subsets than in memory subsets. Though the depth was large, rarefaction showed that sorted-subset sequencing was incomplete.

The CDR3 runs to 15 residues. Germline V lookup: CDR1 SGHVS, CDR2 FQNEAQ. V lost 0 bases to trimming and J lost 2 bases, with 10 bases between them. On this clone itself: Its antigen is not known.

Sequencing was performed on memory CD4+ T cells from PBMCs. The subset: CD45RA-negative fraction. The source is a man aged 18 to 29 in good health. Some clones in this sample may be carry-over from other donors' samples. The chain combines TRBV7-8 with TRBJ2-5; no clear D. As DNA, the CDR3 is TGTGCCAGCAGCTTAGCGCGTGTCGGACAAGAGACCCAGTACTTC. Its translation: CASSLARVGQETQYF.